The 3 T cell receptor beta chains listed next were all sequenced from one sample in a study of beta chain features in type 1 diabetes. Expressed TCRB transcripts were sequenced, since all the RNA that had been isolated was reverse transcribed. Generated by immunoSEQ multiplex PCR, the TCRdb table keeps only in-frame clones and is missing some. Here the sample spans some 160,000 clones, roughly 9% being singletons. Whole-study findings and limits: There was a moderate but significant shortening of TCRB CDR3s in all four CD4+ subsets of Type 1 diabetes patients.

No antigen has been identified for these receptors. The specimen was central memory CD4+ T cells from blood. These receptors all come from a woman aged 25-40 years with type 1 diabetes.

This clone has more than one count but fewer than ten. Other DNA sequences within the sample encode an identical CDR3. DNA of the CDR3: TGTGCCAGCAGTGAAGGAGCTGGGGCCAACGTCCTGACTTTC. It yields the protein CASSEGAGANVLTF. The V gene is TRBV6-1, the J gene TRBJ2-6; D unresolved. The germline CDR1 and CDR2 sequences are MNHNS and SASEGT. Trimming took 1 base from V and 2 from J, leaving 3 bases between them. The CDR3 spans 14 residues.

This clone turned up a few times. The chain combines TRBV11-2 with TRBJ2-3; D is unresolved. Per germline, CDR1 SGHAT and CDR2 FQNNGV. Trimming cost V 3 bases and J 0 bases, with 13 bases left between them. The CDR3 totals 16 residues. The CDR3 loop reads CASSFGYGASTDTQYF. The CDR3 region has the DNA TGTGCCAGCAGCTTCGGTTATGGTGCTAGCACAGATACGCAGTATTTT.

V and J are TRBV28 and TRBJ2-3; TRBD2 agrees at 10 bases. There are 18 residues in the CDR3. J lost 0 bases, V lost 6 bases, and 12 bases had no gene match. CDR1 and CDR2 from the germline V gene are MDHEN and SYDVKM. CDR3 DNA sequence: TGTGCCAGCAGACTCTCCTTTAGCGGGAGGCGAAGCACAGATACGCAGTATTTT. Its protein product is CASRLSFSGRRSTDTQYF.